The following is a T cell receptor (beta chain) sequence with its context. Its antigen is not identified. TCRdb reprocessed the 5' RACE reads via MiXCR and lists one record per CDR3 protein. The sample lists hundreds of thousands of distinct CDR3 sequences, approximately 15% occurring once. These data come from a study of T-cell memory formation after mild COVID-19. The study, taken as a whole, reports: There was a balanced CD4/CD8 profile in clones contracting day 15 to 85, and later expanders leaned CD4+.

The source of this sequence is an adult woman who had mild COVID-19 (a few samples of this study predate the infection). Cell type and time point are not known. Sequencing was done on a sample of PBMCs or a T cell subset sorted from them (not recorded which).

The CDR3 region has the DNA TGCGCCAGCAGCCAAGTTAATAGGGCGGAGACCCAGTACTTC. This gives the protein CASSQVNRAETQYF. This rearrangement joins TRBV4-1 to TRBJ2-5; the D is unclear. CDR1 is MGHRA and CDR2 is YSYEKL in the germline V gene. This CDR3 has 14 residues. Trimming removed 1 base at V and 5 bases at J, with 11 bases between.